These T cell receptor beta chains were read from a single sample in a study of tumor and adjacent non-tumor tissue in lung cancer. MiXCR, run by TCRdb on the multiplex PCR reads, gives a single entry per CDR3 protein. The sample has around 75,000 distinct CDR3 sequences; around 65% are singletons. Sequencing was carried out using distant non-tumor lung tissue. These receptors came from a woman aged 50 to 65 with non-small cell lung cancer. The CDR3 runs from the conserved cysteine through the conserved F or W. Fields, in order: V gene, D gene, clone size, J gene, CDR3 DNA, CDR3 protein. D genes are given only for firm matches. Where a row states a size, it is once, few, many or the class of an expanded clone; other rows omit it.

V: TRBV28
D: .
size: .
J: TRBJ1-5
DNA: TGTGCCAGCAGTCTTACCAGCCGGGTTAACCGTCAGCTCCAGCATTTT
CDR3: CASSLTSRVNRQLQHF

V: TRBV12-3/TRBV12-4
D: .
size: .
J: TRBJ2-1
DNA: TGTACCAGCAGTCCGCGAACCGATCGCAATGAGCAGTTCTTC
CDR3: CTSSPRTDRNEQFF

V: TRBV7-9
D: .
size: .
J: TRBJ2-7
DNA: TGTGCCAGCAGCCCGGGTTTGACATACGAGCAGTACTTC
CDR3: CASSPGLTYEQYF

V: TRBV12-3/TRBV12-4
D: .
size: .
J: TRBJ2-5
DNA: TGTACCAGCAGTGGGGATACCACCCAAGAGACCCGGTACTTC
CDR3: CTSSGDTTQETRYF

V: TRBV6-2/TRBV6-3
D: TRBD1
size: .
J: TRBJ1-2
DNA: TGTGCCAGCGGCCGCGGACAGGGGCCGGATGCCTACACCTTC
CDR3: CASGRGQGPDAYTF

V: TRBV5-6
D: .
size: .
J: TRBJ2-7
DNA: TGTGCCGGCAGCTTAGCAAACTCCTACGAGCAGTACTTC
CDR3: CAGSLANSYEQYF

V: TRBV28
D: .
size: .
J: TRBJ2-7
DNA: TGTGCCAGCAGTTTGGCTAGCAGGAGGGCCTACGAGCAGTACTTC
CDR3: CASSLASRRAYEQYF

V: TRBV29-1
D: TRBD1
size: many
J: TRBJ2-6
DNA: TGCAGCGTTGTCGGCGGACAGGGGTCTGGGGCCAACGTCCTGACTTTC
CDR3: CSVVGGQGSGANVLTF

V: TRBV11-2
D: .
size: .
J: TRBJ2-3
DNA: TGTGCCATCAGCCCGAATAGAGTCACAGATATGCAGTATTTT
CDR3: CAISPNRVTDMQYF

V: TRBV24-1
D: TRBD2
size: .
J: TRBJ2-2
DNA: TGTGACACCAGTGATTTGCCTAGCGGGAGAGGGATCGGGGAGCTGTCTTTT
CDR3: CDTSDLPSGRGIGELSF

V: TRBV14
D: .
size: many
J: TRBJ2-1
DNA: TGTGCCAGCAGCTTAAGGACATGGTTATGGCATGAGCAGTTCTTC
CDR3: CASSLRTWLWHEQFF

V: TRBV11-2
D: .
size: .
J: TRBJ2-7
DNA: TGTGCCACCAGCTTATCTCCGAGTCCCTTCTACGAGCAGTGCTTC
CDR3: CATSLSPSPFYEQCF

V: TRBV6-2/TRBV6-3
D: .
size: .
J: TRBJ2-6
DNA: TGTGCCAGCAGTTCTACCCGAAATGGTGCCAGCGTCTTGACTTTC
CDR3: CASSSTRNGASVLTF

V: TRBV11-1
D: .
size: .
J: TRBJ2-3
DNA: TGTGCCAGCAGCTTAGTGACCGGGATAGGTACGCAGTATTTT
CDR3: CASSLVTGIGTQYF

V: TRBV20-1
D: TRBD1
size: .
J: TRBJ1-6
DNA: TGCAGTGCTCGCCAAGACAGGGAGTATTCACCCTTCCACTTT
CDR3: CSARQDREYSPFHF

V: TRBV7-8
D: .
size: .
J: TRBJ1-1
DNA: TGTGCCAGCTGCTTAGATTTGTTCGAGACTGAAGCTTTCTTT
CDR3: CASCLDLFETEAFF

V: TRBV20-1
D: TRBD2
size: .
J: TRBJ2-7
DNA: TGCAGTGTTAGAGCAGCGGGAGGGAGCTACGAGCAGTATTTC
CDR3: CSVRAAGGSYEQYF

V: TRBV20-1
D: .
size: many
J: TRBJ2-1
DNA: TGCAGTGCTAGGCAGGACTTCTACAATGAGCAGTTCTTC
CDR3: CSARQDFYNEQFF

V: TRBV20-1
D: .
size: .
J: TRBJ2-7
DNA: TGCACTGCTAGAGTTCCGGGACGGCGTTCCTACGAGCAGTACTTT
CDR3: CTARVPGRRSYEQYF

V: TRBV11-2
D: .
size: .
J: TRBJ2-3
DNA: TGTGCCAGCATCCATACAGATACGCTGTATTTT
CDR3: CASIHTDTLYF

V: TRBV20-1
D: .
size: .
J: TRBJ2-5
DNA: TGTAGTACCCAGTACCAAGTGATCCAAGAGGCCCAGTACTTC
CDR3: CSTQYQVIQEAQYF

V: TRBV7-3
D: .
size: many
J: TRBJ2-3
DNA: TGTGCCAGCTCCACGGGGTTAACAGATACGCAGTATTTT
CDR3: CASSTGLTDTQYF

V: TRBV29-1
D: .
size: .
J: TRBJ2-7
DNA: TGCAACGCAACCCTAGTGACGAACCCCTACGAGCAGTACTTC
CDR3: CNATLVTNPYEQYF

V: TRBV6-6
D: .
size: many
J: TRBJ2-7
DNA: TGTGCCAGCAGTTACTCTTTCGGCAGGGGACTACACGAGCAGTACTTC
CDR3: CASSYSFGRGLHEQYF

V: TRBV29-1
D: .
size: .
J: TRBJ2-1
DNA: TGCAGCGTGCAGAGGACGGAGACCTTCAATGAGCAGTTCTTC
CDR3: CSVQRTETFNEQFF

V: TRBV6-1
D: TRBD2
size: .
J: TRBJ2-5
DNA: TGTGCCAGCGGCCCAGAGACTAGCGGGAGGGCCAGGGGAGAGACCCAATACTTC
CDR3: CASGPETSGRARGETQYF

V: TRBV24-1
D: .
size: .
J: TRBJ2-1
DNA: TGCGCCACCAGTGATTTTGGCGATCCAGGATACAATGAGCAGTTCTTC
CDR3: CATSDFGDPGYNEQFF

V: TRBV6-6
D: .
size: .
J: TRBJ2-1
DNA: TGTGCCAGCAACGGACTAACGGGAGTGAGAGGGTTCTTC
CDR3: CASNGLTGVRGFF

V: TRBV11-1
D: TRBD2
size: .
J: TRBJ2-7
DNA: TGTGCCAGTAGCTCGGGACTAGCGCAATACTACGAGCAGTATTTC
CDR3: CASSSGLAQYYEQYF

V: TRBV28
D: .
size: few
J: TRBJ2-5
DNA: TGTGCCAGCAGTTTACAGGGGCAAGAGACCCAGTACTTC
CDR3: CASSLQGQETQYF

V: TRBV20-1
D: .
size: many
J: TRBJ1-5
DNA: TGCAGTGCGTTAACGCCTCAGGGGAGTAGCAATCAGCCCCAGCATTTT
CDR3: CSALTPQGSSNQPQHF

V: TRBV10-3
D: .
size: few
J: TRBJ2-3
DNA: TGTGCCATCAGCGGACAGCTTGATAATCAGCCCCAGTATTTT
CDR3: CAISGQLDNQPQYF

V: TRBV18
D: TRBD2
size: .
J: TRBJ2-1
DNA: TGTGCCAGCTCACCACCCTTAGCGGGAGTGGATGAGCAGTTCTTC
CDR3: CASSPPLAGVDEQFF

V: TRBV11-1
D: .
size: .
J: TRBJ2-1
DNA: TGTGTCAGCAGCTTACCTCCTCTGCATGAGCGGTTCTTC
CDR3: CVSSLPPLHERFF

V: TRBV29-1
D: .
size: .
J: TRBJ2-5
DNA: TGCAGGGTTGTGGAGACCCAGTACTTC
CDR3: CRVVETQYF

V: TRBV24-1
D: .
size: .
J: TRBJ2-1
DNA: TGTGCCACCAATGATTCAAAGACAGAACAACCTATCAATGAGCAGTTCTTC
CDR3: CATNDSKTEQPINEQFF

V: TRBV12-5
D: .
size: once
J: TRBJ2-5
DNA: TGTGCTAGTGGTCTCAACAGGGAGACCCAGTACTTC
CDR3: CASGLNRETQYF

V: TRBV10-3
D: .
size: many
J: TRBJ1-1
DNA: TGTGCCATCAGACTGGGGCCTTCCTCTAAGGCTTTCTTT
CDR3: CAIRLGPSSKAFF

V: TRBV6-5
D: TRBD1
size: .
J: TRBJ2-1
DNA: TGTACCAGTACTCGACAGGGGGCAAATCTCAATGAGCAGTTCTTC
CDR3: CTSTRQGANLNEQFF

V: TRBV20-1
D: .
size: many
J: TRBJ2-7
DNA: TGCAGTGCTAGAGTAAGGGGCAGGGTTCTTTACGAGCAGTACTTC
CDR3: CSARVRGRVLYEQYF

V: TRBV7-9
D: .
size: .
J: TRBJ1-4
DNA: TGTGCCAGCAGCTTAAGACGGGGATCTAATGAAAAACTGTTTTTT
CDR3: CASSLRRGSNEKLFF

V: TRBV2
D: .
size: .
J: TRBJ2-5
DNA: TGTGCCAGCAGTCTGTGGGAGACCCAGTACTTC
CDR3: CASSLWETQYF

V: TRBV11-1
D: TRBD2
size: .
J: TRBJ2-3
DNA: TGTGCCAGCAGCTCCCCAGGACTAGCGGGAGTCGGGGGGAGCACGGATACGCGGTATTTT
CDR3: CASSSPGLAGVGGSTDTRYF

V: TRBV6-2/TRBV6-3
D: TRBD1
size: .
J: TRBJ2-7
DNA: TGTGACAGCAGCCGCGATCAGGGGGACGAGCAATACTTC
CDR3: CDSSRDQGDEQYF

V: TRBV12-3/TRBV12-4
D: .
size: many
J: TRBJ1-1
DNA: TGTGCCAGCAGGTTAGGGGGATCAAGGGACACTGAAGCTTTCTTT
CDR3: CASRLGGSRDTEAFF

V: TRBV4-1
D: TRBD1
size: many
J: TRBJ1-5
DNA: TGCGCCAGCAGCCAAAGAACAGGGGGAAGTCAGCCCCAGCATTTT
CDR3: CASSQRTGGSQPQHF

V: TRBV12-3/TRBV12-4
D: .
size: .
J: TRBJ2-1
DNA: TGTGCCAGCCTCCTGGGAGTCGGTTCCTCGGCTAGGAACTCCTACAATGAGCAGTTCTTC
CDR3: CASLLGVGSSARNSYNEQFF

V: TRBV4-3
D: .
size: once
J: TRBJ2-6
DNA: TGCGCCAGCAGCCAAGATCAATTTGGGACGGGGGCTCCTAGGGCCAACGTCCTGACTTTC
CDR3: CASSQDQFGTGAPRANVLTF

V: TRBV4-2
D: TRBD2
size: .
J: TRBJ2-1
DNA: TGTGCCAGCAGCCTATCCATAATGACTAGCGGGAGAATCTCAGAACAGTTCTTC
CDR3: CASSLSIMTSGRISEQFF

V: TRBV20-1
D: .
size: .
J: TRBJ1-5
DNA: TGCAGTGCTCACACTAGGAATCAGCCCCATCATTTT
CDR3: CSAHTRNQPHHF

V: TRBV20-1
D: .
size: many
J: TRBJ2-1
DNA: TGCAGTGGAGGGGCCCGGTACTCCTACAATGAGCAGTTCTTC
CDR3: CSGGARYSYNEQFF

V: TRBV10-3
D: TRBD2
size: .
J: TRBJ2-3
DNA: TGTGCCATCAATGAGTCCCGATTCTGGCGGGAGAGTACAGATACGCAGTATTTT
CDR3: CAINESRFWRESTDTQYF

V: TRBV11-2
D: .
size: .
J: TRBJ2-3
DNA: TGTGCCAGCAACGGAGGGGGCGCAGATACACGGTATTTT
CDR3: CASNGGGADTRYF

V: TRBV11-2
D: .
size: few
J: TRBJ2-2
DNA: TGTGCCAGCAGCTTAAAGATGGGGGGTTTTTACACCGGGGAGCTGTTTTTT
CDR3: CASSLKMGGFYTGELFF

V: TRBV4-1
D: .
size: .
J: TRBJ2-1
DNA: TGCGCCAGCAGCCAAGATTGTGACGGGGAACAGTTCTTC
CDR3: CASSQDCDGEQFF